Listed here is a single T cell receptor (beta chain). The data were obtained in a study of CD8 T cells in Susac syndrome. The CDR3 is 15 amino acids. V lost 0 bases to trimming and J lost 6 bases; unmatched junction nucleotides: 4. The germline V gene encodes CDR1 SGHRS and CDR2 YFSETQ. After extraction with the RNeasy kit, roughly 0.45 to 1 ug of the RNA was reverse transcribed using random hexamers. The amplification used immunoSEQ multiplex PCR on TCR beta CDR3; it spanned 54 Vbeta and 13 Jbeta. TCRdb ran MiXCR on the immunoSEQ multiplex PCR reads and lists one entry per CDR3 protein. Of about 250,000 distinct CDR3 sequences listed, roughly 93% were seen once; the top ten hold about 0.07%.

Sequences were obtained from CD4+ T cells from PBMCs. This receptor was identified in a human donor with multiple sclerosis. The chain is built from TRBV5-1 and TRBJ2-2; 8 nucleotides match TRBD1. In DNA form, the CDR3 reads TGCGCCAGCAGCTTGGGACAGGGGAGCGCCGGGGAGCTGTTTTTT. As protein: CASSLGQGSAGELFF.